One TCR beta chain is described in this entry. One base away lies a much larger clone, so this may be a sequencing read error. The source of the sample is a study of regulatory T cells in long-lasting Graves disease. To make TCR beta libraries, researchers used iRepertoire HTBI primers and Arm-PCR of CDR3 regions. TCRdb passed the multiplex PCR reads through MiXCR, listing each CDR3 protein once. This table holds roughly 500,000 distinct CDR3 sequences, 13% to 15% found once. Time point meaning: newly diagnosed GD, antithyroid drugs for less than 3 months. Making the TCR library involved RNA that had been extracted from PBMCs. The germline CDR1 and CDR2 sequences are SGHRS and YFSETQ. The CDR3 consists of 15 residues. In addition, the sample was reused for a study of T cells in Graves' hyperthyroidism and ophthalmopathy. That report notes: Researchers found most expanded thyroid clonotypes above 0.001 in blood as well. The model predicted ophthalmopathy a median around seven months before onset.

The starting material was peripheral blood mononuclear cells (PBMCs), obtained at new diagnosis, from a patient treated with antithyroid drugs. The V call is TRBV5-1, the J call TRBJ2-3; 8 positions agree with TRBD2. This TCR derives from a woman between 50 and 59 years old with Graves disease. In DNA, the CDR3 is TGCGCCAGCAGCTTCTTAAGCGGGAGCACATATACGCAGTATTTT. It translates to CASSFLSGSTYTQYF. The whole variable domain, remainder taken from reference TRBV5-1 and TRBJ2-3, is KAGVTQTPRYLIKTRGQQVTLSCSPISGHRSVSWYQQTPGQGLQFLFEYFSETQRNKGNFPGRFSGRQFSNSRSEMNVSTLELGDSALYLCASSFLSGSTYTQYFGPGTRLTVL.